These T cell receptor beta chains were read from a single sample in a study of OX40 agonist ivuxolimab in advanced cancers. Sequenced by immunoSEQ multiplex PCR; TCRdb stores in-frame clones only, minus some. The repertoire includes around 70,000 clones, around four fifths of them detected once, and 1.5% to 2% sits in the top ten. The sample consisted of CD4+ or CD8+ T cells sorted from blood, taken in a trial of the OX40 agonist ivuxolimab. All receptors derive from an adult with an advanced solid tumor such as melanoma, head and neck, liver or kidney cancer. Each CDR3 is given with its conserved first and last residue. The D gene is left open where the match is weak. A row's size may be missing; if present it is once, few, many or a size class.

>TRBJ1-2|13|.|TRBV7-9|.
CASSWEASSGYTF
TGTGCCAGCAGCTGGGAGGCGTCCTCTGGCTACACCTTC
>TRBJ2-3|14|.|TRBV9|.
CASSVSGYTDTQYF
TGTGCCAGCAGCGTTAGCGGTTACACAGATACGCAGTATTTT
>TRBJ2-1|16|few|TRBV11-2|TRBD2
CASSPPGGLSYNEQFF
TGTGCCAGCAGCCCTCCGGGAGGTCTCTCCTACAATGAGCAGTTCTTC
>TRBJ2-7|16|.|TRBV28|TRBD2
CASSLPGLAGHYEQYF
TGTGCCAGCAGCCTGCCGGGACTAGCGGGACACTACGAGCAGTACTTC
>TRBJ1-5|12|.|TRBV29-1|.
CSVGEGHQPQHF
TGCAGCGTTGGTGAGGGCCATCAGCCCCAGCATTTT
>TRBJ2-1|14|.|TRBV19|.
CASSGGRPYNEQFF
TGTGCCAGTAGTGGTGGGAGGCCGTACAATGAGCAGTTCTTC
>TRBJ2-1|15|.|TRBV10-3|TRBD2
CAISEREARSDEQFF
TGTGCCATCAGTGAGCGGGAGGCCCGGAGTGATGAGCAGTTCTTC
>TRBJ2-4|17|.|TRBV6-1|TRBD2
CASSENRRAGAGDIQYF
TGTGCCAGCAGTGAAAACCGAAGGGCGGGAGCTGGAGACATTCAGTACTTC
>TRBJ1-2|12|.|TRBV28|TRBD1
CATVGQNYGYTF
TGTGCCACCGTGGGACAGAACTATGGCTACACCTTC
>TRBJ2-1|15|once|TRBV7-2|.
CASSLASLGTNEQFF
TGTGCCAGCAGCTTAGCTAGCTTGGGAACCAATGAGCAGTTCTTC
>TRBJ2-1|14|.|TRBV19|TRBD2
CASSQLAGVGEQFF
TGTGCCAGTAGTCAACTAGCGGGAGTAGGGGAGCAGTTCTTC
>TRBJ1-5|13|.|TRBV28|.
CASSTGSNQPQHF
TGTGCCAGCAGTACAGGGTCCAATCAGCCCCAGCATTTT
>TRBJ1-6|15|.|TRBV7-8|.
CASSPGEAYNSPLHF
TGTGCCAGCAGCCCCGGGGAGGCCTATAATTCACCCCTCCACTTT
>TRBJ2-1|15|.|TRBV2|TRBD1
CASSEGQVPYNEQFF
TGTGCCAGCAGTGAGGGACAGGTGCCTTACAATGAGCAGTTCTTC
>TRBJ2-7|14|.|TRBV18|.
CASSPLDSSYEQYF
TGTGCCAGCTCACCACTTGACTCATCCTACGAGCAGTACTTC
>TRBJ2-5|14|.|TRBV6-1|.
CASSNLRVGETQYF
TGTGCCAGCAGCAACTTGCGGGTCGGGGAGACCCAGTACTTC